The 3 T cell receptor beta chains below were found in one sample sequenced in a study of cytomegalovirus exposure and HLA in healthy donors. The primer mix had 60 Vbeta and 13 Jbeta primers. Measured with immunoSEQ multiplex PCR; TCRdb has only the in-frame clones, and not every one. Altogether under 300,000 clones are present, approximately 82% being singletons, with the ten largest covering roughly 7.4%. Sequenced sample: PBMCs. These receptors were obtained from a woman aged 55-70 years in good health and CMV-seropositive.

Of note for this clone: Compared with germline, one end of the junction differs, possibly owing to a read error. The rearrangement joins TRBV11-1 to TRBJ2-5; 9 positions agree with TRBD1. The CDR3 consists of 14 residues. The germline gives CDR1 SGHAT, CDR2 FQDESV (reference sequence). In nucleotides, the CDR3 is TGTGCCAGCAGCTCCGGACAGGGGCAAGGGACCCAGTACTTC. This codes for CASSSGQGQGTQYF.

The V and J genes are TRBV28 and TRBJ1-2; 7 nucleotides match TRBD1. The junction had 12 bases not matched to a gene; V was cut back by 5 bases and J by 3 bases. The CDR3 spans 16 residues. CDR1 and CDR2 (germline): MDHEN, SYDVKM. The DNA for the CDR3 is TGTGCCAGCAGTCCACCGGACAGGCGCTCCCACTATGGCTACACCTTC. Its translation is CASSPPDRRSHYGYTF.

The V gene is TRBV27, the J gene TRBJ2-1; 8 bases match TRBD2. Germline V gives CDR1 MNHEY, CDR2 SMNVEV (reference sequence). CDR3 length equals 14 residues. Trimming took 10 bases from V and 4 from J; bases not matched to a gene: 9. The CDR3 here is CATHWGLEYNEQFF. CDR3 DNA sequence: TGTGCCACCCACTGGGGACTAGAATACAATGAGCAGTTCTTC.